This T cell receptor (beta chain) was obtained from a study of blood T cell repertoires in COVID-19. Overall study: In each case, the material was cDNA or gDNA derived from T cells, B-cell-depleted T cells, or PBMCs.

In the source study's methods: Reference gene primer amplification yielded estimated nucleated cell counts. Sequenced by immunoSEQ multiplex PCR; TCRdb stores in-frame clones only, minus some. The D gene and trimming were derived from the DNA, and the V and J assignments and clone size from that table. The sample includes just over 150,000 clones, approximately 82% seen only once; the top ten take about 7.7%. The V end lost 1 base, the J end lost 4 bases, and 17 bases lay between the germline ends. The CDR3 runs to 17 residues. Germline V lookup: CDR1 MGHRA, CDR2 YSYEKL. The Seattle site enrolled patients during active infection and followed them longitudinally. This clone was seen a single time.

This rearrangement joins TRBV4-1 to TRBJ2-1; D might be TRBD2 (6 bases). The sequenced sample consisted of peripheral blood. This receptor was obtained from a middle-aged woman with COVID-19, enrolled during active disease. DNA for the CDR3: TGCGCCAGCAGCCAAGTGGATATGGGACTCCAGTACAATGAGCAGTTCTTC. Translation: CASSQVDMGLQYNEQFF.